One TCR beta chain is described in this entry. Its specificity is not known. The memory T cells were sequenced right after ex vivo isolation, without culture. Sequencing used immunoSEQ multiplex PCR; TCRdb keeps in-frame clones, though not all of them. The sample contains about 24,000 clones, 93% of which appear only once. This sample is drawn from a study of CD4 T cell repertoires in COVID-19. Turning to the study itself: CFSE-low cells expanded 10 to 11 days with IL-2, then restimulated with other coronavirus spikes. The study's findings and limits: SARS-CoV and/or HKU1 spike cultures shared between about 6 and 26% of SARS-CoV-2 clonotypes. Two or all three memory subsets shared several highly expanded SARS-CoV-2-reactive clonotypes.

Germline V gene data show CDR1 as MDHEN and CDR2 as SYDVKM. This CDR3 region has 16 residues. V shed 3 bases, J shed 4 bases, and the junction held 8 bases outside the gene matches. This rearrangement joins TRBV28 to TRBJ2-3; 9 bases line up with TRBD2. Sequencing used circulating follicular helper CD4+ T cells (cTfh) from blood, obtained before the COVID-19 pandemic. The TCR was taken from a human donor who had COVID-19. The CDR3 spells CASSFLDSGRADTQYF. In DNA form, the CDR3 reads TGTGCCAGCAGTTTCTTGGATAGCGGGAGAGCAGATACGCAGTATTTT.